This TCR beta chain was recorded in a study of blood T cell repertoires in COVID-19. Study-wide context: The samples span acute and convalescent COVID-19 from the United States, Italy and Spain.

Profiling relied on immunoSEQ multiplex PCR, and the TCRdb table lists in-frame clones only, not all of them. The sample holds 85,000 to 90,000 clones, 87% seen once. Germline CDR1 reads MDHEN; CDR2 reads SYDVKM. The CDR3 consists of 15 residues. Trimming removed 7 bases at V and 3 bases at J, with 18 bases between. The chain couples TRBV28 to TRBJ1-2; D is uncertain. Sequencing was done on a sample of peripheral blood. The receptor comes from a human donor in a cohort sampled during active COVID-19. CDR3: CASTSQAEGYYGYTF. DNA for the CDR3: TGTGCCAGCACCAGTCAAGCGGAGGGTTACTATGGCTACACCTTC.